Following are 2 T cell receptor beta chains from one sample sequenced in a study of blood T cell repertoires in COVID-19. The repertoire was sequenced with immunoSEQ multiplex PCR; TCRdb's copy has only in-frame clones and lacks some. The sample yields fewer than 120,000 clones, around nine tenths seen once. The specimen sequenced was peripheral blood. The receptors were gathered from a woman aged 45-65 years with acute or convalescent COVID-19.

This chain joins TRBV7-9 and TRBJ2-1, with TRBD2 identical over 7 bases. V was pared by 5 bases and J by 6 bases, with 13 bases of the junction left unmatched. CDR1 SEHNR and CDR2 FQNEAQ come from the germline V gene (reference sequence). This CDR3 region has 16 residues. In DNA, the CDR3 is TGTGCCAGCAGCCCCCCCGGGGGGAGGAGGGCCAATGAGCAGTTCTTC. Translated: CASSPPGGRRANEQFF.

The rearrangement joins TRBV19 to TRBJ1-5, with D possibly being TRBD1 (5 bases). This CDR3 has 15 amino acids. The germline V gene has CDR1 LNHDA and CDR2 SQIVND (reference sequence). Trimming took 6 bases from V and 2 from J, leaving 14 bases between them. CDR3 protein: CASSSGPGGNQPQHF. The CDR3 DNA reads as TGTGCCAGTAGCTCAGGGCCTGGGGGCAATCAGCCCCAGCATTTT.